The rows below give T cell receptor beta chains drawn from one sample of a study of Graves' ophthalmopathy and Graves' hyperthyroidism. TCRdb re-analysed the multiplex PCR reads in MiXCR, keeping a single row per CDR3 protein. Of 200,000 to 250,000 distinct CDR3 sequences in the sample, approximately 21% were seen once. Sequencing was performed on peripheral blood. The receptors originated from a woman between 45 and 60 years old with Graves' ophthalmopathy. Both conserved end residues are part of each CDR3. A D gene is named only where the DNA matches it firmly. The size of a clone is reported for some rows only, either as once, few or many, or as a class for expanded clones.

TRBV25-1,TRBJ2-7,TRBD2,many,CASSVAGAGMGSYEQYF,TGTGCCAGCAGTGTCGCCGGAGCGGGAATGGGCTCCTACGAGCAGTACTTC
TRBV9,TRBJ2-7,TRBD1,many,CASSGQGYEQYF,TGTGCCAGCAGCGGACAGGGTTACGAGCAGTACTTC
TRBV30,TRBJ2-7,TRBD2,many,CAWTPRGAYEQYF,TGTGCCTGGACCCCACGGGGGGCCTACGAGCAGTACTTC
TRBV20-1,TRBJ2-7,-,many,CSASPQAAGQPNYEQYF,TGCAGTGCTAGCCCGCAAGCTGCGGGACAGCCAAACTACGAGCAGTACTTC
TRBV12-3/TRBV12-4,TRBJ1-5,TRBD1,many,CASRFGDRGPATQHF,TGTGCCAGCAGGTTCGGGGACAGGGGCCCAGCGACCCAGCATTTT
TRBV6-1,TRBJ1-2,TRBD1,-,CASSGQGVTYGYTF,TGTGCCAGCAGTGGACAGGGAGTTACGTACGGCTACACCTTC
TRBV6-5,TRBJ1-1,-,many,CASSYSGGAKDTEAFF,TGTGCCAGCAGTTACTCAGGCGGGGCCAAGGACACTGAAGCTTTCTTT
TRBV12-3/TRBV12-4,TRBJ2-5,-,many,CASSFSRRQETQYF,TGTGCCAGCAGTTTTTCCCGGAGGCAAGAGACCCAGTACTTC
TRBV27,TRBJ2-2,TRBD1,-,CASNQGQGPGELFF,TGTGCCAGCAATCAGGGACAGGGTCCCGGGGAGCTGTTTTTT
TRBV4-2,TRBJ1-2,TRBD1,few,CASSQGGQGRSKGYTF,TGTGCCAGCAGCCAGGGGGGACAGGGAAGGAGTAAGGGCTACACCTTC
TRBV5-1,TRBJ1-1,TRBD1,-,CASSRDRSLPYTEAFF,TGCGCCAGCAGCCGGGACAGAAGTTTGCCATACACTGAAGCTTTCTTT
TRBV20-1,TRBJ1-2,TRBD1,many,CSARGASTGRNYGYTF,TGCAGTGCTAGAGGGGCTTCGACAGGGAGAAACTATGGCTACACCTTC
TRBV5-1,TRBJ2-7,TRBD1,many,CASSHGTGTGGGEQYF,TGCGCCAGCAGCCACGGAACCGGGACAGGGGGCGGCGAGCAGTACTTC
TRBV12-3/TRBV12-4,TRBJ1-5,-,-,CASSSGKQGGGHQHF,TGTGCCAGCAGTTCGGGCAAACAGGGAGGGGGGCACCAGCATTTT
TRBV28,TRBJ1-1,-,many,CASSPQITVNTEAFF,TGTGCCAGCAGTCCCCAAATCACGGTGAACACTGAAGCTTTCTTT
TRBV6-1,TRBJ1-5,-,many,CASSPRQDSNQPQHF,TGTGCCAGCAGCCCCAGACAGGATAGCAATCAGCCCCAGCATTTT
TRBV29-1,TRBJ2-5,-,many,CSVVYSPAQETQYF,TGCAGCGTTGTGTACTCTCCCGCACAAGAGACCCAGTACTTC
TRBV29-1,TRBJ1-1,TRBD1,medium-sized,CSVKFGQGTEAFF,TGCAGCGTTAAGTTCGGACAGGGCACTGAAGCTTTCTTT
TRBV2,TRBJ2-7,TRBD1,many,CASSVGTGNEQYF,TGTGCCAGCAGTGTTGGGACAGGCAACGAGCAGTACTTC
TRBV5-1,TRBJ2-7,TRBD2,many,CASSTGLAGGAYEQYF,TGCGCCAGCAGCACTGGACTAGCGGGAGGTGCCTACGAGCAGTACTTC
TRBV2,TRBJ1-1,-,many,CASAQGNRAEAFF,TGTGCCAGCGCGCAGGGTAATCGGGCTGAAGCTTTCTTT
TRBV6-1,TRBJ1-3,-,-,CASSQLNTIYF,TGTGCCAGCAGTCAACTGAACACCATATATTTT
TRBV20-1,TRBJ1-1,-,many,CSARSTSPEAFF,TGCAGTGCTAGGTCGACAAGCCCTGAAGCTTTCTTT